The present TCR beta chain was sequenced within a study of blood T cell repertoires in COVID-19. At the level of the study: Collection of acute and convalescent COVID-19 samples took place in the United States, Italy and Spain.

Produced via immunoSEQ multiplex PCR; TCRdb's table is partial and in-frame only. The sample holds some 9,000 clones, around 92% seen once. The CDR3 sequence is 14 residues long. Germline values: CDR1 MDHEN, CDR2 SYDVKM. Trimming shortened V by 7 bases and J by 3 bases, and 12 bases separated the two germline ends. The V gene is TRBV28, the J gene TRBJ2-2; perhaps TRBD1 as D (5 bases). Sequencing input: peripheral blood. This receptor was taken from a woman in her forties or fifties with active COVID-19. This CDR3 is CASTITGYTGELFF. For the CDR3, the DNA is TGTGCCAGCACCATAACAGGTTACACCGGGGAGCTGTTTTTT.